This T cell receptor (beta chain) appears in the sequencing data of a study of cytomegalovirus exposure and HLA in healthy donors (dated by TCRdb to the late 2010s). Broadly, across the study: An earlier analysis of a few hundred of the donors reported approximately 260 Gb of sequence data and 95 million to 140 million unique TCR beta sequences obtained from some 200 million T cells. High-throughput TCR immunosequencing, statistical association of individual TCRs with disease status, and machine learning were combined to predict cytomegalovirus infection status. The genetic ancestry cluster associated with self-reported Caucasian donors included 65% to 90% of the 398 genotyped donors. An earlier analysis of a few hundred of the donors applied high-throughput TCR beta sequencing to assess whether each TCR beta V gene segment acted as functional or pseudogenic. Along with the roughly 710-subject first cohort, a separate validation cohort of roughly 110 different subjects was used. The study aimed to test whether signatures of past pathogen exposure could be identified by cataloging public T cell receptors. Genome-wide SNP genotypes for about 55% of the 666 donors were used in a later genetic analysis, which treated that subset as a discovery cohort. Using immunosequencing, the study profiled T cell repertoires from about 620 subjects and related those repertoires to cytomegalovirus serostatus. In the later analysis, no new phenotypic data were used to find candidate immune exposures; instead, reliance was placed on TCR beta sequences and their occurrence across donors. A handful of DR-DQ haplotypes were handled as single units for association and clustering because linkage in the cohort was strong. All discovery cohort repertoires had been generated using a single sequencing platform. A later analysis re-analyzed previously published TCR beta repertoires from 550 to 700 donors and added high-resolution HLA genotyping to study TCR occurrence patterns. Typing coverage varied by locus: roughly 620-640 donors for A, B, C, DRB1 and DQB1; some 520 for DQA1; nearly 610 for DPA1; 400 to 480 for DPB1. Donor age, sex, ethnicity and CMV serostatus were compiled alongside the repertoire data. Both class I and class II loci were covered by HLA typing, at four-digit resolution. An early release covering some 640 HLA-typed donors comprised about 300 gigabases of sequencing data and around 80 million unique TCR sequences. On average, approximately 250,000 unique TCR beta nucleotide sequences were sequenced per donor among 398 genotyped donors of the cohort, with 15% to 20% of those sequences being non-productive.

Results the study describes overall, beyond this receptor: The authors suggested that the approach could potentially be generalized to other disease states and immunological phenotypes. According to a later analysis, TCR association rates differed among HLA loci, with DRB1 alleles showing the most associated TCRs and HLA-C alleles showing the fewest. In the study, roughly 160 TCR beta chains were listed as associated with cytomegalovirus. Some 15 rarely observed V segments, including chromosome 9 orphons, were excluded from the earlier analysis of almost 600 of the donors because counts were too low. Correlated functional status among segregating V segments might reflect linkage disequilibrium, but an unknown experimental factor could not be ruled out. A further reported finding was that TCR beta sequences accurately predicted the HLA-A and HLA-B alleles for most subjects in the first cohort. Because the 87-base-pair reads could not distinguish some IMGT-functional V segments, including TRBV6-2 and TRBV6-3, those segments were excluded. Presence/absence analyses assumed roughly uniform sequencing depth across donors, an assumption that may not hold. In both the original and validation cohorts, the classifier was reported to diagnose cytomegalovirus status with high specificity and sensitivity. Most CMV-associated TCR beta chains appeared to be HLA-restricted in a later analysis, and the HLA associations seemed to be driven largely by CMV exposure. In a later analysis, HLA-associated TCR beta chains were found to be more clonally expanded and to have lower generation probabilities than equally common non-associated chains. In a later analysis, several top co-occurrence clusters were reported to appear linked to parvovirus B19, influenza, CMV and Epstein-Barr virus. Compared with the approximately 670-donor mean, donors in an Asian-associated ancestry cluster had fewer N-insertions in productive TCRs, according to a later genetic analysis. At a false discovery rate of 0.05, a later analysis linked 15,000 to 20,000 TCR beta sequences to specific HLA alleles. Broadly in line with IMGT annotations, most TCR beta V segments showed up in productive rearrangements about 87% or about 30% of the time in an earlier analysis of several hundred of the donors. Most TCR sequences were observed very rarely across donors, whereas some public TCRs were present in many individuals. V-gene and J-gene trimming of TCR beta chains was associated with a missense DCLRE1C variant in a later genetic analysis, and the association was replicated in an independent cohort. Assigning TCR associations to individual alleles was difficult when HLA alleles, especially DR and DQ, strongly co-occurred. A few of the identified cytomegalovirus-associated TCR beta chains were confirmed in vitro to be specific for cytomegalovirus antigens. A cluster of highly shared sequence variants was judged likely to represent a technical artifact of the sequencing pipeline. This cohort had only TCR beta chains sequenced, and the lack of alpha or paired-chain data limited which features could be detected. Because HLA typing was unavailable for some donors at each locus, only the typed subset was used in association tests. Immune exposure information for the cohort was limited to CMV serostatus.

The cohort comprised 550 to 700 healthy bone marrow donors. Cohort members were all nominally healthy when sampled, although unrecorded immune exposures were likely present. The donor tested CMV seronegative, placing the donor among the approximately 400 seronegative members of the cohort. Each donor provided a peripheral blood sample, and peripheral blood mononuclear cells were used for TCR beta sequencing. The Qiagen DNeasy Blood Extraction Kit was used to extract genomic DNA from the blood cell samples. This clone was seen a handful of times. Which antigen it targets is not known. Per-base qualities were not stored, and no clone one base away is much larger. The method behind the library was the immunoSEQ multiplex PCR assay. For the multiplex PCR, a mixture combining 60 forward primers for TCR Vbeta segments and 13 reverse primers for TCR Jbeta segments was used. A multiplex PCR assay on genomic DNA amplified the CDR3 region of rearranged TCR beta genes. Amplified TCR beta libraries were sequenced as 87-base-pair reads on the Illumina HiSeq System. Turning to the authors' computational methods: A later analysis counted about 80 million unique TCR beta chains across the 500 to 850 repertoires, and about 10 million of these chains were shared by at least two donors. A nearest-neighbor algorithm error-corrected the raw reads and collapsed the reads into unique sequences, merging closely related sequences to remove PCR and sequencing errors. V, D and J gene segments were assigned by aligning CDR3 sequences to IMGT reference sequences. For a sequence to be retained, a match of at least six nucleotides was required to both a V gene segment and a J gene segment. Rearrangements were called productive when the CDR3 lacked stop codons and stayed in frame with V and J; all others were non-productive. CDR3 was defined by IMGT convention, running from the second conserved V-encoded cysteine to the conserved J-encoded phenylalanine. The earlier analysis of 500 to 750 of the donors excluded any sequence lacking an unambiguous match to a single V gene segment. In an earlier analysis of 500 to 750 of the donors, V segments were called functional above 56.7% productive rearrangements and were called segregating when the between-donor standard deviation exceeded 5%. A statistical classification framework was built to diagnose cytomegalovirus status from the catalog of TCR beta chain sequences. In a later analysis, TCR nucleotide sequences were compared against IMGT/GENE-DB human TR gene sequences so that V and J genes could be assigned. The TCRdist pipeline was used in a later analysis to assign CDR3 sequences and most-parsimonious VDJ recombination scenarios. A later analysis defined each TCR beta chain by its CDR3 amino acid sequence plus V-gene family, and excluded reads lacking a unique V-gene family. In a later analysis, 450 to 600 highly shared, low-generation-probability nucleotide sequences were removed to address suspected cross-contamination and a sequencing artifact. A later analysis calculated a clonal expansion index for each public chain from normalized within-repertoire ranks of inferred template counts. Generation probabilities in a later analysis came from a VDJ recombination model fitted to out-of-frame rearrangements, and those results were checked against IGoR. In a later analysis, TCR-TCR, TCR-HLA and TCR-CMV co-occurrence was scored with hypergeometric tests, and a repertoire-size bias correction was applied to TCR pairs. In a later analysis, false discovery rates were estimated by permuting HLA or CMV assignments 20 times. A later analysis grouped co-occurring TCRs with DBSCAN, adding TCRdist sequence similarity when clustering within HLA-allele-positive subsets. Repertoires with fewer than 30,000 or more than 120,000 public chains were left out of co-occurrence clustering, as were a few repertoires with anomalous nucleotide sharing. TCRdb took over this immuneACCESS table, retaining in-frame rearrangements with V and J assigned. Such tables are incomplete; in checked studies, under half of the missing clones stem from an unresolved V gene, and the remainder is unexplained. That table supplies the V and J calls and clone size; D and trimming were determined from the DNA. The sample contains approximately 51,000 clones, around 74% of them found a single time. 5.5% to 7% of the sample is taken by the ten largest.

Deletion took 2 bases off V and 0 bases off J, with a span of 9 bases between the germline ends. Reading the germline V gene gives CDR1 MRHNA and CDR2 SNTAGT. From the cysteine through the phenylalanine, the CDR3 covers 15 amino acids. Only the CDR3 DNA is retained, 45 bases long and in frame from the first base. The TCR sequence derives from a man aged 25 to 40 in good health and CMV-seronegative. Input material: PBMCs. The chain is made from TRBV6-4 and TRBJ2-3, and possibly TRBD2, on 5 matching bases. Here is the DNA: TGTGCCAGCAGTGACACGGGCGGGAGCACAGATACGCAGTATTTT. This yields the protein CASSDTGGSTDTQYF.